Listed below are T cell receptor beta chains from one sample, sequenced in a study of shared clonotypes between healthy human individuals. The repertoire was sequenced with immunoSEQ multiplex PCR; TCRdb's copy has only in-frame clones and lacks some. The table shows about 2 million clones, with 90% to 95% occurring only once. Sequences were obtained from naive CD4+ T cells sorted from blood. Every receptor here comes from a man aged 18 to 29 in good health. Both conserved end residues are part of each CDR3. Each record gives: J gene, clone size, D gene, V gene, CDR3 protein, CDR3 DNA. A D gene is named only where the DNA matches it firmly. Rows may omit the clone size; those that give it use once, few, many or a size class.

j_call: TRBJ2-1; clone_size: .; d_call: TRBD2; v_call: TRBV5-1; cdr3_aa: CASSPGTSGAYNEQFF; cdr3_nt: TGCGCCAGCAGCCCTGGGACTAGCGGGGCTTACAATGAGCAGTTCTTC
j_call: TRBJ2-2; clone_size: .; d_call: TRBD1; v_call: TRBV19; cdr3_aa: CASTRDRDTGELFF; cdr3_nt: TGTGCCAGTACCCGGGACAGGGACACCGGGGAGCTGTTTTTT
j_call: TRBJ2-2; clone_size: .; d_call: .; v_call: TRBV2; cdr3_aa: CASSGRQSNTGELFF; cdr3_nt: TGTGCCAGCAGTGGGCGTCAGTCGAACACCGGGGAGCTGTTTTTT
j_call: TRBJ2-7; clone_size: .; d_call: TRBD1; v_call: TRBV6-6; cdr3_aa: CAIREPQGADYEQYF; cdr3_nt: TGTGCCATCAGGGAACCACAGGGGGCGGACTACGAGCAGTACTTC
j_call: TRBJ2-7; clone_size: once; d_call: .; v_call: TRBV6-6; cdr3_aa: CASSYRPSLPVYEQYF; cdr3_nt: TGTGCCAGCAGTTACCGTCCTAGCTTACCGGTTTACGAGCAGTACTTC
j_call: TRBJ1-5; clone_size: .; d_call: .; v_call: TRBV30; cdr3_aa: CAWSLRTTADQPQHF; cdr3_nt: TGTGCCTGGAGTCTGAGGACAACCGCGGATCAGCCCCAGCATTTT
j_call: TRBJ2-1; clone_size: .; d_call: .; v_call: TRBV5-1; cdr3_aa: CASSVFGNVGNNEQFF; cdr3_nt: TGCGCCAGCAGCGTTTTTGGGAATGTGGGGAACAATGAGCAGTTCTTC
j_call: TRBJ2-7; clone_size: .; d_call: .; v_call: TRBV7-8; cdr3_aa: CASSPSGREQYF; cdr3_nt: TGTGCCAGCAGCCCATCAGGGAGAGAGCAGTACTTC
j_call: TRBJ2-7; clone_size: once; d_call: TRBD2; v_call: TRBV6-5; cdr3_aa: CASTPGLADFYEQYF; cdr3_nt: TGTGCCAGCACCCCGGGACTAGCGGATTTCTACGAGCAGTACTTC
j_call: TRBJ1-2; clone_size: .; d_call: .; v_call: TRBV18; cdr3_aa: CASSPDEGYGYTF; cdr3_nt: TGTGCCAGCTCACCGGACGAGGGCTATGGCTACACCTTC
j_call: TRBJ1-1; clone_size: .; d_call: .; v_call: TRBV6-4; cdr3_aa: CASSDRANTEAFF; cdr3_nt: TGTGCCAGCAGTGACAGGGCGAACACTGAAGCTTTCTTT
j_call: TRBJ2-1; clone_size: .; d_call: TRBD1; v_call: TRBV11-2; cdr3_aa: CASSLDRVSLNEQFF; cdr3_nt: TGTGCCAGCAGCCTGGACAGGGTAAGTTTGAATGAGCAGTTCTTC
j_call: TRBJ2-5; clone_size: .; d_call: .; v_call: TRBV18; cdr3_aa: CASSPISPGLETQYF; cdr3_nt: TGTGCCAGCTCACCAATTAGCCCAGGGCTTGAGACCCAGTACTTC
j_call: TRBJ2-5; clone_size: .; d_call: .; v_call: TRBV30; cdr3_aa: CAWMPGTKVVETQYF; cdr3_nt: TGTGCCTGGATGCCCGGGACCAAGGTCGTGGAGACCCAGTACTTC
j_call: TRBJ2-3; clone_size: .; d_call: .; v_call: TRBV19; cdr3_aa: CASSFSGTDTQYF; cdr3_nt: TGTGCCAGTAGTTTCTCCGGCACAGATACGCAGTATTTT
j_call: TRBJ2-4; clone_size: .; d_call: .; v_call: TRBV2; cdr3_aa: CASHHQGVRESIQYF; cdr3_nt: TGTGCCAGCCACCACCAGGGAGTAAGAGAAAGCATTCAGTACTTC
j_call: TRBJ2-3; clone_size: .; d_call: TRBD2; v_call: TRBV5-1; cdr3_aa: CASSFWTSGGADTQYF; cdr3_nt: TGCGCCAGCAGCTTCTGGACTAGCGGGGGGGCAGATACGCAGTATTTT
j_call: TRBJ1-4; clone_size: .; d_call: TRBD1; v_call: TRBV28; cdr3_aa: CASSLRQGGEKLFF; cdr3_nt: TGTGCCAGCAGTCTGCGACAGGGGGGGGAAAAACTGTTTTTT